Listed here are 11 T cell receptor beta chains from one sample, sequenced in a study of shared clonotypes between healthy human individuals. The data were produced by immunoSEQ multiplex PCR, yet TCRdb's version contains in-frame clones alone and is incomplete. In the table there are 2 million to 2.5 million clones, approximately 90% of which are singletons. Sequenced sample: naive CD4+ T cells from PBMCs. The subset is: CD45RA+ positively selected. These receptors originate from a man younger than 35 in good health. Some clones in this sample may be carry-over from other donors' samples.

CDR3 amino acids: CASSLRAAGRHGYTF. In nucleotides, the CDR3 is TGTGCCAGCAGTTTAAGGGCGGCGGGACGACACGGCTACACCTTC. The rearrangement joins TRBV27 to TRBJ1-2; D possibly corresponds to TRBD1 (5 bases). The germline V gene has CDR1 MNHEY and CDR2 SMNVEV (reference sequence). Trimming took off 2 bases at V and 8 bases at J, with 18 bases between the two ends. This CDR3 has 15 amino acids.

The V gene is TRBV5-8, the J gene TRBJ2-7; D not certain. The CDR3 has 15 residues. V was shortened by 0 bases and J by 2 bases, with 12 bases between the two germline ends. Germline CDR1 reads SGHTS; CDR2 reads YDEGEE. Here the CDR3 reads CASSLVEWQPYEQYF. CDR3 nucleotides: TGTGCCAGCAGCTTGGTTGAGTGGCAGCCCTACGAGCAGTACTTC.

The V gene is TRBV6-1, the J gene TRBJ1-3, with D unresolved. The length of the CDR3 is 14 residues. Germline V gene sequence: CDR1 MNHNS, CDR2 SASEGT. Trimming took 0 bases from V and 3 from J, leaving 6 bases between them. The CDR3 loop reads CASSEAGSGNTIYF. The CDR3 DNA reads TGTGCCAGCAGTGAAGCTGGCAGTGGAAACACCATATATTTT.

V gene TRBV7-3 combines with J gene TRBJ2-7; 8 nucleotides match TRBD2. The CDR3 sequence is 15 residues long. From germline, CDR1 is SGHTA and CDR2 FQGTGA. Unmatched junction bases numbered 4, after V lost 2 bases and J lost 1 base. This chain's CDR3 is CASSLYGGGSYEQYF. The CDR3, as DNA: TGTGCCAGCAGCTTATATGGCGGGGGGTCCTACGAGCAGTACTTC.

V gene TRBV13 combines with J gene TRBJ1-1, with D possibly matching TRBD1 (6 bases). The V end was cut by 2 bases, the J end by 1 base, with 11 bases between. The CDR3 length is 15 residues. Per germline, CDR1 PRHDT and CDR2 FYEKMQ (reference sequence). The CDR3 coding sequence is TGTGCCAGCAGCTTACGGGGGGCTGGGAACACTGAAGCTTTCTTT. Translated, it gives CASSLRGAGNTEAFF.

The count of this clone is one. The J gene is TRBJ1-1, the V gene TRBV7-2; D is unresolved. The CDR3 spans 14 residues. V was clipped by 2 bases and J by 1 base, with 8 bases between them. Germline V gene sequence: CDR1 SGHTA, CDR2 FQGNSA. DNA of the CDR3: TGTGCCAGCAGCTTAACCCGGGCGAACACTGAAGCTTTCTTT. Protein: CASSLTRANTEAFF.

The DNA of the CDR3 is TGTGCCAGCAGCCAAAGCTTCCTTCAGCCCCAGCATTTT. Residues: CASSQSFLQPQHF. V gene TRBV14 combines with J gene TRBJ1-5; no definite D call. Trimming took 2 bases from V and 6 from J, leaving 8 bases between them. CDR1 SGHDN and CDR2 FVKESK come from the germline V gene. CDR3 length equals 13 residues. Full variable domain (missing parts from reference TRBV14 and TRBJ1-5): EAGVTQFPSHSVIEKGQTVTLRCDPISGHDNLYWYRRVMGKEIKFLLHFVKESKQDESGMPNNRFLAERTGGTYSTLKVQPAELEDSGVYFCASSQSFLQPQHFGDGTRLSIL.

This chain's CDR3 is CASSSSAGRFTGELFF. The CDR3 DNA follows: TGTGCCAGCAGCTCTTCAGCGGGAAGGTTCACCGGGGAGCTGTTTTTT. The chain is built from TRBV5-5 and TRBJ2-2, with 7 bases that match TRBD2. The CDR3 covers 16 residues. Trimming at V came to 3 bases and at J to 4 bases, leaving 9 bases not matched to a gene. Germline CDR1 is SGHKS and CDR2 is YYEKEE (reference sequence).

CDR3 region: CASSVREHNEQFF. DNA of the CDR3: TGTGCCAGCAGCGTTAGGGAACACAATGAGCAGTTCTTC. The V call is TRBV9, the J call TRBJ2-1, with no clear D. The CDR3 extends over 13 amino acids. Germline V CDR1 and CDR2: SGDLS, YYNGEE. V was trimmed by 2 bases and J by 5 bases, leaving 8 bases between them.

The CDR3 here is CASSLGGGAAGNQPQHF. The CDR3 coding sequence is TGTGCCAGCAGCTTAGGCGGTGGGGCGGCGGGCAATCAGCCCCAGCATTTT. This chain connects TRBV11-2 to TRBJ1-5, with D perhaps TRBD1 (5 bases). The CDR3 runs to 17 residues. The V gene's germline CDR1 is SGHAT and CDR2 FQNNGV. V was clipped by 1 base and J by 2 bases, with 15 bases between them.

The chain couples TRBV4-2 to TRBJ2-3; the match to TRBD2 covers 11 bases. The CDR3 runs 18 residues. Germline CDR1 reads LGHNA; CDR2 reads YNFKEQ. The J segment lost 3 bases and the V segment lost 0 bases, leaving 8 bases of the junction unmatched. The CDR3 protein is CASSQESVLAGGTDTQYF. CDR3 in DNA: TGTGCCAGCAGCCAAGAATCAGTGCTAGCGGGAGGAACAGATACGCAGTATTTT.